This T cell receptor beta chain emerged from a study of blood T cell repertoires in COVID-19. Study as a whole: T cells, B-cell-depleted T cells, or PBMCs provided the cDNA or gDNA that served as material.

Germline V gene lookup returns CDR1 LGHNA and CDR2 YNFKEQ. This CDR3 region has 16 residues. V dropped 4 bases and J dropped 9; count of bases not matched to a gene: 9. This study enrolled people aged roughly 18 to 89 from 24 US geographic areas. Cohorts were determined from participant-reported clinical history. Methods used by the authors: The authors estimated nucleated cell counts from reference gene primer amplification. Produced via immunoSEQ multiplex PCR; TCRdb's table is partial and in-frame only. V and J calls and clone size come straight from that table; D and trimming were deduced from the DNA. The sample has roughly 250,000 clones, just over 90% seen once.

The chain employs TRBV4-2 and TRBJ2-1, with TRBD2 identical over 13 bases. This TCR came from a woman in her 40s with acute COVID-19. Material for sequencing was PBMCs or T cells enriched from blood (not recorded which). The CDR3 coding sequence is TGTGCCAGCAGCCGAGGGACTAGCGGGGAGAAAGGTGAGCAGTTCTTC. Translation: CASSRGTSGEKGEQFF.